Each of the 7 T cell receptor beta chains below was sequenced from the same sample in a study of T cell responses to AZD1222 COVID-19 vaccine. The repertoire was sequenced with immunoSEQ multiplex PCR; TCRdb's copy has only in-frame clones and lacks some. The sample records roughly 120,000 clones, around 90% being singletons. Sequenced material: peripheral blood, taken on day 0 of MenACWY control vaccination. These receptor sequences come from an adult in good health.

The chain uses TRBV5-5 and TRBJ1-5, with D possibly TRBD1 on 5 matching bases. Germline assignment: CDR1 SGHKS and CDR2 YYEKEE (reference sequence). Trimming removed 0 bases from V and 3 bases from J, with 10 bases in between. The CDR3 contains 15 residues. The CDR3 DNA is TGTGCCAGCAGCTTGGTTTGGGGCTACAATCAGCCCCAGCATTTT. Its protein product is CASSLVWGYNQPQHF.

The chain combines TRBV12-5 with TRBJ2-1; 9 bases line up with TRBD2. The CDR3 runs to 17 residues. The germline V gene encodes CDR1 LGHNT and CDR2 FRNRAP. Trimming at V came to 0 bases and at J to 4 bases, leaving 7 bases not matched to a gene. The CDR3 DNA follows: TGTGCTAGTGGTTTGGTCCAATCTAGCGGGAAATACAATGAGCAGTTCTTC. It specifies CASGLVQSSGKYNEQFF.

This chain uses TRBV19 with TRBJ2-1, with D possibly matching TRBD2 (5 bases). The CDR3 consists of 15 residues. CDR1 LNHDA and CDR2 SQIVND come from the germline V gene (reference sequence). V shed 5 bases and J shed 6 bases, with 17 bases lying between them. CDR3 protein: CASSSPGVAANEQFF. The CDR3, as DNA: TGTGCCAGTAGTTCCCCCGGGGTAGCCGCCAATGAGCAGTTCTTC. The variable domain in full, completed from reference TRBV19 and TRBJ2-1, reads DGGITQSPKYLFRKEGQNVTLSCEQNLNHDAMYWYRQDPGQGLRLIYYSQIVNDFQKGDIAEGYSVSREKKESFPLTVTSAQKNPTAFYLCASSSPGVAANEQFFGPGTRLTVL.

This clone was seen only a few times. CDR3 residues: CASRYTPNTEAFF. The CDR3 DNA follows: TGTGCCAGCAGGTATACACCCAACACTGAAGCTTTCTTT. The chain links TRBV6-5 to TRBJ1-1; D gene ambiguous. The germline V gene encodes CDR1 MNHEY and CDR2 SVGAGI. The ends were cut back, 6 bases at V and 2 bases at J, with 10 bases in the middle. The CDR3 spans 13 residues.

The rearrangement links TRBV3-1 (or the pseudogene TRBV3-2) to TRBJ1-5, with D possibly matching TRBD1 (5 bases). Trimming shortened V by 0 bases and J by 6 bases, and 12 bases separated the two germline ends. Germline V CDR1 and CDR2: LGHDT, YNNKEL (reference sequence). This CDR3 contains 15 residues. In nucleotides, the CDR3 is TGTGCCAGCAGCCAAGATCGGGGGTTTGGTCAGCCCCAGCATTTT. This sequence encodes CASSQDRGFGQPQHF.

The table lists this clone with a count of one. The V and J genes are TRBV2 and TRBJ2-7; weak D call: TRBD2 (6 bases). Germline V gene data show CDR1 as SNHLY and CDR2 as FYNNEI. The CDR3 sequence is 14 residues long. Trimming took off 6 bases at V and 6 bases at J, with 18 bases between the two ends. The CDR3, as DNA: TGTGCCAGCAGCTCCGAGGCTATGGGGGGCGAGCAGTACTTC. Translated: CASSSEAMGGEQYF.

The chain couples TRBV13 to TRBJ2-7, with 7 bases lining up with TRBD2. The V gene end was trimmed by 0 bases and the J gene end by 3 bases; junction bases not matched to a gene: 2. Germline V CDR1 and CDR2: PRHDT, FYEKMQ (reference sequence). The CDR3 consists of 14 residues. The CDR3 here is CASSLGSSGYEQYF. The CDR3 DNA follows: TGTGCCAGCAGCTTAGGATCTAGCGGCTACGAGCAGTACTTC.